These T cell receptor beta chains were read from a single sample in a study of beta chain features in type 1 diabetes. Here immunoSEQ multiplex PCR was the method, and the copy in TCRdb shows in-frame clones only, minus some. The sample carries 150,000 to 200,000 clones, approximately 9.1% recorded once. Sequencing used central memory CD4+ T cells from blood. The receptor set was obtained from a woman aged 25 to 45 with type 1 diabetes. Each CDR3 is given with its conserved first and last residue. Fields, in order: clone size, J gene, D gene, V gene, CDR3 protein, CDR3 DNA. D genes are given only for firm matches. Part of the rows lack a size; the others show once, few, many or a class for expanded clones.

few | TRBJ1-5 | . | TRBV28 | CASSRSGMSNQPQHF | TGTGCCAGCAGCAGGAGCGGAATGAGCAATCAGCCCCAGCATTTT
few | TRBJ1-1 | TRBD1 | TRBV9 | CASRPTGQGVVAEAFF | TGTGCCAGCAGGCCAACGGGACAGGGAGTTGTGGCTGAAGCTTTCTTT
few | TRBJ1-1 | . | TRBV4-1 | CASSQDQGDGAFF | TGCGCCAGCAGCCAAGATCAGGGTGACGGGGCTTTCTTT
. | TRBJ2-2 | TRBD1 | TRBV2 | CASSGDRGLANTGELFF | TGTGCCAGCAGTGGGGACAGGGGGCTGGCGAACACCGGGGAGCTGTTTTTT
few | TRBJ1-1 | TRBD1 | TRBV7-3 | CASSLIDRGEAFF | TGTGCCAGCAGCTTAATTGACAGGGGAGAAGCTTTCTTT
few | TRBJ1-2 | . | TRBV9 | CASSVAPSDYGYTF | TGTGCCAGCAGCGTAGCACCCAGTGACTATGGCTACACCTTC
. | TRBJ2-2 | TRBD2 | TRBV4-1 | CASRPGLADTGELFF | TGCGCCAGCCGCCCAGGACTAGCGGACACCGGGGAGCTGTTTTTT
few | TRBJ1-1 | . | TRBV7-3 | CASSSFEGDTEAFF | TGTGCCAGCAGCTCCTTTGAGGGGGACACTGAAGCTTTCTTT
. | TRBJ2-1 | TRBD2 | TRBV27 | CASSLLKRELYEQFF | TGTGCCAGCAGTCTCCTCAAGCGGGAGTTGTATGAGCAGTTCTTC
. | TRBJ1-1 | TRBD1 | TRBV28 | CASRGTGYSYSEAFF | TGTGCCAGCAGGGGGACAGGGTATTCTTACTCTGAAGCTTTCTTT
few | TRBJ2-7 | TRBD2 | TRBV28 | CASRGWGGDEQYF | TGTGCCAGCAGGGGCTGGGGAGGGGACGAGCAGTACTTC
. | TRBJ1-3 | . | TRBV30 | CAWRPPLDGGSGNTIYF | TGTGCCTGGCGACCACCATTGGACGGAGGCTCTGGAAACACCATATATTTT
few | TRBJ2-1 | . | TRBV6-5 | CASSYRRSYNEQFF | TGTGCCAGCAGTTACCGACGGAGTTACAATGAGCAGTTCTTC
few | TRBJ2-1 | TRBD2 | TRBV7-2 | CASSSRLAKRNEQFF | TGTGCCAGCAGCTCGAGACTAGCTAAAAGGAATGAGCAGTTCTTC
few | TRBJ2-3 | TRBD2 | TRBV25-1 | CASSDSRRGSTDTQYF | TGTGCCAGCAGTGACTCTCGGCGGGGGAGCACAGATACGCAGTATTTT
few | TRBJ1-2 | . | TRBV11-1 | CASSLGRDGYTF | TGTGCCAGCAGCTTAGGCAGGGATGGCTACACCTTC
few | TRBJ2-3 | . | TRBV19 | CASSLVSGRTDTQYF | TGTGCCAGTAGTTTAGTGTCAGGGCGCACAGATACGCAGTATTTT
few | TRBJ2-7 | TRBD2 | TRBV18 | CASSLRGWTSGSFSAYEQYF | TGTGCCAGCTCACTTAGGGGGTGGACTAGCGGGAGTTTTTCAGCCTACGAGCAGTACTTC
few | TRBJ2-3 | . | TRBV28 | CASSTGISDTQYF | TGTGCCAGCAGTACAGGGATCTCAGATACGCAGTATTTT
. | TRBJ1-2 | . | TRBV29-1 | CSARDGNYGYTF | TGCAGCGCCAGAGACGGGAACTATGGCTACACCTTC
few | TRBJ1-2 | . | TRBV11-2 | CASSLMKDSYGYTF | TGTGCCAGCAGCCTAATGAAGGACAGTTATGGCTACACCTTC
few | TRBJ1-2 | . | TRBV19 | CASSTSRGGAYGYTF | TGTGCCAGTAGTACGAGCAGGGGAGGGGCCTATGGCTACACCTTC
few | TRBJ2-1 | . | TRBV20-1 | CSARGLAEQFF | TGCAGTGCTAGAGGTCTAGCGGAGCAGTTCTTC
. | TRBJ1-1 | . | TRBV27 | CASWTSLKEAEAFF | TGTGCCAGCTGGACCAGCCTTAAGGAGGCTGAAGCTTTCTTT